The T cell receptor beta chain described here comes from a study of T cell responses to AZD1222 COVID-19 vaccine. Comment on this clone: The antigen is undetermined.

The data were produced by immunoSEQ multiplex PCR, yet TCRdb's version contains in-frame clones alone and is incomplete. The sample carries roughly 150,000 clones, approximately 92% recorded once. J gave up 5 bases and V 1 base, and 9 bases lay outside the gene matches. CDR1 is LGHNA and CDR2 is YSLEER in the germline V gene. The CDR3 covers 16 residues. Whole-study findings and limits: Along spike, vaccine-associated CD4 TCRs were found throughout, with dominance at 160-218 and 743-854.

The source was peripheral blood, collected 28 days after the second AZD1222 dose. The chain combines TRBV4-3 with TRBJ2-5, with 8 bases identical to TRBD1. This TCR was sampled from an adult who received the AZD1222 COVID-19 vaccine. The CDR3: CASSQGQGATRETQYF. For the CDR3, the DNA is TGCGCCAGCAGCCAAGGGCAGGGGGCGACCCGGGAGACCCAGTACTTC.